These 23 T cell receptor beta chains came from one sample sequenced in a study of cytomegalovirus exposure and HLA in healthy donors. Amplification used 60 Vbeta primers and 13 Jbeta primers. Sequenced by immunoSEQ multiplex PCR; TCRdb stores in-frame clones only, minus some. The data contain 95,000 to 100,000 clones, around 77% of them singletons. The sequenced sample was PBMCs. The receptors shown here come from a female donor in good health and CMV-seronegative.

Details on this clone: A read error may produce the germline difference seen at one junction end. The V and J genes are TRBV7-3 and TRBJ2-7; tentative D call: TRBD1 (5 bases). Germline CDR1 SGHTA, CDR2 FQGTGA. The CDR3 covers 14 residues. CDR3: CSSSSSGPPYEQYF. CDR3 nucleotide sequence: TGTTCCAGCAGCTCGTCAGGGCCCCCCTACGAGCAGTACTTC.

The rearrangement uses TRBV6-1 and TRBJ2-7; D is perhaps TRBD2 (6 bases). Trimming cost V 1 base and J 1 base, with 11 bases left between them. There are 15 residues in the CDR3. In germline, CDR1 is MNHNS, CDR2 SASEGT. CDR3 nucleotides: TGTGCCAGCAGTGAAGAGGCGGGGAGATCCTACGAGCAGTACTTC. It codes for CASSEEAGRSYEQYF.

The chain links TRBV15 to TRBJ2-3; 8 bases map to TRBD2. Germline CDR1 and CDR2: LNHNV and YYDKDF (reference sequence). The CDR3 runs 14 residues. The J segment lost 2 bases and the V segment lost 7 bases, leaving 5 bases of the junction unmatched. The CDR3 DNA sequence: TGTGCCACCACGGGGGGGAAGTACACAGATACGCAGTATTTT. Its protein is CATTGGKYTDTQYF.

The rearrangement uses TRBV7-9 and TRBJ1-5; D gene ambiguous. The germline V gene has CDR1 SEHNR and CDR2 FQNEAQ (reference sequence). V was clipped by 4 bases and J by 7 bases, with 11 bases between them. CDR3 length: 13 residues. Written as DNA, the CDR3 is TGTGCCAGCAGCTCCGATGGAGAGCAGCCCCAGCATTTT. It is translated as CASSSDGEQPQHF.

The chain links TRBV5-4 to TRBJ2-2; 10 bases match TRBD2. J was trimmed by 1 base and V by 4 bases; bases with no gene match: 10. Germline V lookup: CDR1 SGHNT, CDR2 YYREEE (reference sequence). The CDR3 loop spans 18 amino acids. This chain's CDR3 is CASSVGGAGGGNTGELFF. In DNA, the CDR3 is TGTGCCAGCAGCGTGGGTGGAGCGGGAGGGGGGAACACCGGGGAGCTGTTTTTT. Full variable domain (outside the CDR3, taken from reference TRBV5-4 and TRBJ2-2): ETGVTQSPTHLIKTRGQQVTLRCSSQSGHNTVSWYQQALGQGPQFIFQYYREEENGRGNFPPRFSGLQFPNYSSELNVNALELDDSALYLCASSVGGAGGGNTGELFFGEGSRLTVL.

This chain uses TRBV7-2 with TRBJ1-2, with D perhaps TRBD1 (6 bases). Germline V gene lookup returns CDR1 SGHTA and CDR2 FQGNSA. The CDR3 loop spans 15 amino acids. Trimming pared 5 bases from V and 5 bases from J, leaving 18 bases between. The CDR3 loop is CASSPPGQRSYGYTF. Here the CDR3 DNA reads TGTGCCAGCAGCCCGCCGGGACAAAGAAGTTATGGCTACACCTTC. The variable domain in full, completed from reference TRBV7-2 and TRBJ1-2, reads GAGVSQSPSNKVTEKGKDVELRCDPISGHTALYWYRQSLGQGLEFLIYFQGNSAPDKSGLPSDRFSAERTGGSVSTLTIQRTQQEDSAVYLCASSPPGQRSYGYTFGSGTRLTVV.

J is TRBJ2-3 and V is TRBV9, with TRBD2 identical over 14 bases. The CDR3 has 18 amino acids. Trimming removed 5 bases from V and 1 base from J; junction bases left unmatched: 9. The germline V gene has CDR1 SGDLS and CDR2 YYNGEE. The CDR3 reads CASSALGLAGEGTDTQYF. The DNA for the CDR3 is TGTGCCAGCAGTGCTTTGGGACTAGCGGGGGAAGGCACAGATACGCAGTATTTT.

V gene TRBV29-1 combines with J gene TRBJ1-1, with 8 bases that match TRBD1. CDR1 and CDR2 (germline): SQVTM, ANQGSEA. The CDR3 length is 13 residues. V dropped 3 bases and J dropped 11; count of bases not matched to a gene: 11. CDR3 protein: CSVESPGGLGAFF. The CDR3 DNA reads as TGCAGCGTTGAGAGCCCAGGGGGCTTGGGGGCTTTCTTT.

V is TRBV4-1 and J is TRBJ2-5, with TRBD2 identical over 11 bases. The CDR3 has 18 amino acids. Germline V gene lookup returns CDR1 MGHRA and CDR2 YSYEKL. V was clipped by 3 bases and J by 2 bases; unmatched bases: 11. CDR3 nucleotides: TGCGCCAGCAGCCAGGGGGCTAGCGGGGGGTCCTTACAAGAGACCCAGTACTTC. Its translation: CASSQGASGGSLQETQYF.

The chain carries TRBV11-2 and TRBJ1-2; 9 bases fit TRBD1. This CDR3 comprises 16 residues. CDR1 is SGHAT and CDR2 is FQNNGV in the germline V gene. V lost 2 bases, J lost 4 bases, and 8 bases stayed unmatched. The DNA for the CDR3 is TGTGCCAGCAGCTTACAGGCGGGACAGGGTTTCTATGGCTACACCTTC. Its protein is CASSLQAGQGFYGYTF.

At least ten counts were recorded for this clone. The V and J genes are TRBV5-4 and TRBJ1-1; 7 bases fit TRBD1. The CDR3 is 14 residues long. J lost 0 bases, V lost 3 bases, and 2 bases had no gene match. Germline V CDR1 and CDR2: SGHNT, YYREEE (reference sequence). CDR3 nucleotides: TGTGCCAGCAGCTGGGACAGACTGAACACTGAAGCTTTCTTT. Translating it yields CASSWDRLNTEAFF.

The chain joins TRBV18 to TRBJ2-5, with TRBD1 as a possible D gene (6 bases). The length of the CDR3 is 17 residues. CDR1 and CDR2 (germline): KGHSH, LQKENI. V was trimmed by 2 bases and J by 6 bases, leaving 22 bases between them. The CDR3: CASSPFPVTGTGKTQYF. In nucleotides, the CDR3 is TGTGCCAGCTCACCATTCCCCGTAACAGGGACCGGGAAGACCCAGTACTTC.

The chain carries TRBV2 and TRBJ1-5, with no clear D. CDR3 length: 14 residues. Trimming took 9 bases from V and 5 from J, leaving 17 bases between them. Per the germline V gene, CDR1 is SNHLY and CDR2 is FYNNEI. The CDR3 reads CASRSTAYYQPQHF. DNA of the CDR3: TGTGCCAGTCGGTCCACAGCCTACTATCAGCCCCAGCATTTT.

The chain links TRBV23-1 to TRBJ2-2, with 10 bases fitting TRBD1. TRBV23-1 carries the ORF label, with uncertain function. The CDR3 totals 19 residues. V was clipped by 2 bases and J by 0 bases; unmatched bases: 9. The CDR3, as DNA: TGCGCCAGCAGTCAAGGCAGGACAGGGGGGTTCGCGAACACCGGGGAGCTGTTTTTT. It specifies CASSQGRTGGFANTGELFF.

The chain combines TRBV2 with TRBJ2-1; 10 nucleotides align to TRBD2. In germline, CDR1 is SNHLY, CDR2 FYNNEI. The CDR3 is made up of 16 amino acids. Trimming at V came to 2 bases and at J to 7 bases, leaving 8 bases not matched to a gene. DNA of the CDR3: TGTGCCAGCAGTGAATACCTAGCGGGGGCGTTTAATGAGCAGTTCTTC. Translation gives CASSEYLAGAFNEQFF.

The chain recombines TRBV7-3 with TRBJ1-1, with 8 bases that match TRBD1. V lost 6 bases to trimming and J lost 3 bases; unmatched junction nucleotides: 6. Germline V gene lookup returns CDR1 SGHTA and CDR2 FQGTGA. CDR3 length: 14 residues. The CDR3, as DNA: TGTGCCAGCAGTCTGGGACAGGAGGACACTGAAGCTTTCTTT. Protein product: CASSLGQEDTEAFF.

The rearrangement uses TRBV7-6 and TRBJ2-5; no clear D. V was trimmed by 8 bases and J by 1 base, leaving 5 bases between them. The length of the CDR3 is 11 residues. The germline V gene has CDR1 SGHVS and CDR2 FNYEAQ. This CDR3 reads CASGPQETQYF. CDR3 nucleotides: TGTGCCAGCGGCCCCCAAGAGACCCAGTACTTC.

This clone was detected only once. The rearrangement uses TRBV7-3 and TRBJ1-1; 8 bases align to TRBD1. There are 16 residues in the CDR3. J lost 1 base, V lost 6 bases, and 10 bases had no gene match. Germline V gene sequence: CDR1 SGHTA, CDR2 FQGTGA. For the CDR3, the DNA is TGTGCCAGCAGGCCCGAAGGACAGGGTCGGAACACTGAAGCTTTCTTT. Its translation is CASRPEGQGRNTEAFF.

The chain has TRBV19 and TRBJ1-2, with 8 bases lining up with TRBD1. Germline CDR1 reads LNHDA; CDR2 reads SQIVND (reference sequence). The V and J ends lost 5 bases and 7 bases, in that order; junction bases with no gene match: 12. There are 15 residues in the CDR3. The CDR3 reads CASSLDMRTGFGYTF. The CDR3 bases are TGTGCCAGTAGTCTGGATATGAGGACAGGGTTTGGCTACACCTTC.

This clone has just a few counts. The gene calls are TRBV6-1 and TRBJ2-3; 9 bases are a match to TRBD1. Germline V gene sequence: CDR1 MNHNS, CDR2 SASEGT. This CDR3 is built from 15 residues. V was pared by 1 base and J by 3 bases, with 2 bases of the junction left unmatched. CDR3 amino acids: CASSEVGQGTDTQYF. The DNA for the CDR3 is TGTGCCAGCAGTGAAGTAGGACAGGGGACAGATACGCAGTATTTT.

This chain links TRBV10-1 with TRBJ2-1; 13 bases fit TRBD2. The CDR3 spans 18 residues. Germline V CDR1 and CDR2: WNHNN, SYGVQD (reference sequence). The V and J ends lost 4 bases and 1 base, in that order; junction bases with no gene match: 7. In DNA, the CDR3 is TGCGCCAGCAGTGTACTAGCGGGAGGGGGGATGTCCTACAATGAGCAGTTCTTC. Translation gives CASSVLAGGGMSYNEQFF.

The J gene is TRBJ1-1, the V gene TRBV29-1, with 7 bases identical to TRBD1. V lost 7 bases to trimming and J lost 0 bases; unmatched junction nucleotides: 5. In germline, CDR1 is SQVTM, CDR2 ANQGSEA. The CDR3 loop spans 13 amino acids. CDR3 sequence: CSAGQVLNTEAFF. The DNA for the CDR3 is TGCAGCGCTGGACAGGTTTTGAACACTGAAGCTTTCTTT.

The chain joins TRBV18 to TRBJ2-1, with TRBD1 matching 10 bases. Germline trimming cut 3 bases from V and 2 bases from J; bases unmatched to any gene: 1. In germline, CDR1 is KGHSH, CDR2 LQKENI. The CDR3 length is 15 residues. Written as DNA, the CDR3 is TGTGCCAGCTCACCGGGACAGGGGCCCTACAATGAGCAGTTCTTC. It specifies CASSPGQGPYNEQFF.